This TCR beta chain is drawn from a study of blood T cells in healthy people across ages. Findings and limits, study-wide: PBMC samples, being unsorted, prevented any conclusive comparison of naive and antigen-experienced cells.

This CDR3 has 13 amino acids. V was pared by 11 bases and J by 6 bases, with 12 bases of the junction left unmatched. Germline lookup yields CDR1 MNHEY and CDR2 SVGEGT. Concerning this clonotype: The antigen remains undetermined.

Using a J-beta primer mix together with a sample-barcoded 5' primer, a second PCR was run for roughly 7 to 12 cycles. TCRdb reanalysed the 5' RACE reads using MiXCR and keeps one entry per CDR3 protein. The sample lists 1.5 million to 2 million distinct CDR3 sequences; roughly 52% were seen once. The sequence came from a woman in her 40s in good health. This chain connects TRBV6-2 or TRBV6-3 to TRBJ1-2, with 7 bases that match TRBD1. Sequenced material: blood. The CDR3 DNA is TGTGCCGGCCAGGGGGTAGGAGGTGATGGCTACACCTTC. Residues: CAGQGVGGDGYTF.